This TCR beta chain is from a study of T cell changes during pregnancy in multiple sclerosis. Clones were sequenced by immunoSEQ multiplex PCR, and TCRdb holds only the in-frame ones, with some missing. The sample has tens of thousands of clones; about nine tenths are singletons. This CDR3 is built from 14 residues. The germline CDR1 and CDR2 sequences are SQVTM and ANQGSEA. Germline trimming cut 4 bases from V and 4 bases from J; bases unmatched to any gene: 7. The sample in question was peripheral blood, obtained after pregnancy. The chain recombines TRBV29-1 with TRBJ1-2; 9 bases map to TRBD1. This TCR was sampled from a female donor in good health, enrolled as a control in a pregnancy study. The CDR3 DNA follows: TGCAGCGTTGTCGCCGGACAGGGGACCTATGGCTACACCTTC. Protein: CSVVAGQGTYGYTF.